A selection of T cell receptor beta chains follows, all from one sample in a study of T-cell reconstitution after alpha-beta-depleted transplantation in children. TCRdb analysed the PCR reads with MiXCR anew, one entry per CDR3 protein. The sample carries approximately 640,000 distinct CDR3 sequences, around a sixth recorded once. The starting material was PBMCs from the stem cell graft donor, obtained from the stem cell graft. All receptors derive from a human donor who donated a stem cell graft to a child with acute myeloid leukemia. CDR3s include the opening cysteine and the closing phenylalanine or tryptophan. The D gene is left open where the match is weak. For some rows the clone size is stated as once, few or many, or as a class when expanded; others skip it.

v_call,cdr3_length,j_call,clone_size,d_call,cdr3_nt,cdr3_aa
TRBV7-6,13,TRBJ2-7,few,.,TGTGCCAGCAGCTTAGTCATCGGGGCCGAGCAGTACTTC,CASSLVIGAEQYF
TRBV20-1,13,TRBJ1-1,few,.,TGCAGTGCTAGACACGGGACTGGTAATGAAGCTTTCTTT,CSARHGTGNEAFF
TRBV12-3/TRBV12-4,12,TRBJ2-1,.,.,TGTGCCAGCCGGTCAACTACCAATGAGCAGTTCTTC,CASRSTTNEQFF
TRBV29-1,13,TRBJ2-3,many,.,TGCAGCGCCCCCGCAGCAGGTCCGGATACGCAGTATTTT,CSAPAAGPDTQYF
TRBV20-1,14,TRBJ1-1,many,.,TGCAGTGCTAGAGGTAGGGGAAACAGGGCTGAAGCTTTCTTT,CSARGRGNRAEAFF
TRBV20-1,16,TRBJ2-6,.,.,TGCAGTGCTAGGGACCGACTGGGCTCTGGGGCCAACGTCCTGACTTTC,CSARDRLGSGANVLTF
TRBV7-2,17,TRBJ1-6,few,.,TGTGCCAGCAGCCTGGGGGGGGTCGGCTCCTATAATTCACCCCTCCACTTT,CASSLGGVGSYNSPLHF
TRBV28,12,TRBJ2-1,few,TRBD2,TGTGCCAGCAGTTTCAGACTAGCCGAGCAGTTCTTC,CASSFRLAEQFF
TRBV7-9,14,TRBJ1-1,few,.,TGTGCCAGCAGCCCGAATGTGGGGGGCCCTGAAGCTTTCTTT,CASSPNVGGPEAFF
TRBV20-1,15,TRBJ2-7,few,.,TGCAGTGCTAGCCGTGGGGGCAGGGCCACTTACGAGCAGTACTTC,CSASRGGRATYEQYF
TRBV12-3/TRBV12-4,13,TRBJ1-2,.,.,TGTGCCAGCAGTCTACAACCTAACTATGGCTACACCTTC,CASSLQPNYGYTF
TRBV10-3,16,TRBJ2-3,many,TRBD2,TGTGCCATCACCGAGGGAGGCGGGGGGCTCACAGATACGCAGTATTTT,CAITEGGGGLTDTQYF
TRBV20-1,15,TRBJ2-3,few,.,TGCAGTGCTAGAAAGGGCAGGGTCGGGACAGATACGCAGTATTTT,CSARKGRVGTDTQYF
TRBV20-1,13,TRBJ1-1,many,.,TGCAGTGTCCCCCGACGGGGTGAGACTGAAGCTTTCTTT,CSVPRRGETEAFF
TRBV7-2,13,TRBJ1-2,few,TRBD1,TGTGCCAGCAGCTTAGGGACAGGGCTTGGCTACACCTTC,CASSLGTGLGYTF
TRBV5-1,14,TRBJ1-2,many,TRBD1,TGCGCCAGCAGCTTGACAGGGGCTAGGTATGGCTACACCTTC,CASSLTGARYGYTF
TRBV20-1,13,TRBJ1-2,many,TRBD1,TGCAGTGCTAGAGAGGAGGGGGCGGCGCGCTACACCTTC,CSAREEGAARYTF
TRBV12-3/TRBV12-4,14,TRBJ2-2,.,.,TGTGCCAGCAGTTTGAAGCCGAACACCGGGGAGCTGTTTTTT,CASSLKPNTGELFF
TRBV28,16,TRBJ2-3,few,.,TGTGCCGCGACCTCACCCTCAGGTGTTAGCACAGATACGCAGTATTTT,CAATSPSGVSTDTQYF
TRBV5-6,14,TRBJ1-6,few,TRBD1,TGTGCCAGCACCGCCGGGACAGGTATTTCACCCCTCCACTTT,CASTAGTGISPLHF
TRBV5-5,15,TRBJ2-5,few,TRBD2,TGTGCCAGCAGCTTGAGCGGGGGGCCCTGGGAGACCCAGTACTTC,CASSLSGGPWETQYF
TRBV7-8,18,TRBJ2-6,few,.,TGTGCCAGCAGCTTACTCACAGGGACTGTCTCTGGGGCCAACGTCCTGACTTTC,CASSLLTGTVSGANVLTF
TRBV29-1,12,TRBJ1-2,many,.,TGCAGCGTTGCGACGGCTGATTATGGCTACACCTTC,CSVATADYGYTF
TRBV29-1,14,TRBJ2-6,.,.,TGCAGCGTGGGGTTGGTCGGCGGGGCCAACGTCCTGACTTTC,CSVGLVGGANVLTF
TRBV20-1,13,TRBJ2-6,many,.,TGCAGTGCTAGAGGGGGCATGGCCAACGTCCTGACTTTC,CSARGGMANVLTF
TRBV5-5,13,TRBJ2-5,.,.,TGTGCCAGCCAGTCACATGAAGAAGAGACCCAGTACTTC,CASQSHEEETQYF
TRBV9,12,TRBJ2-7,.,.,TGTGCCAGCAGCCCCCCAGGGAGGGAGCAGTACTTC,CASSPPGREQYF
TRBV7-3,16,TRBJ2-3,once,.,TGTGCCAGCAGCTTAACGTGGGCGGGGAAGGCAGATACGCAGTATTTT,CASSLTWAGKADTQYF